Included here is one T cell receptor (beta chain) sequence, with context. This clone's antigen is unknown. No base qualities exist here, and no much larger clone lies one base off it. The sample belongs to a study of a mutant IDH1 vaccine in newly diagnosed glioma (dated by TCRdb to the early 2020s). General notes on the study: In the chemotherapy-containing groups, vaccination started alongside temozolomide cycles, whereas in patients who had radiotherapy alone it started 4-6 weeks after radiotherapy. Of the roughly 30 treated patients, approximately 62% were male and around 40% were female, and a mean age of 40.4 years was recorded. Before enrollment, patients had received standard therapy of radiotherapy alone, temozolomide alone, or radiochemotherapy with temozolomide; most received the combination. The week-35 safety follow-up was designated visit V12, and the week-47 end of study was designated visit V13. Peripheral blood was collected at six visits: V03 (baseline), V05, V07, V10, V12 and V13. Longitudinal TCRB deep sequencing was performed for some 25 treated patients wherever samples were available for exploratory analyses.

Library generation was performed with the immunoSEQ multiplex PCR assay. The hsTCRB Kit was used according to the manufacturer's protocol to amplify rearranged TCR beta chain sequences. Sequencing of TCRB libraries was carried out on an Illumina MiSeq. As for the original processing: Demultiplexing, trimming and gene mapping were performed with the kit vendor's proprietary platform. TCRdb's version of the immuneACCESS table is confined to in-frame rearrangements and falls short of the full clone set. An unresolved V gene accounts for under half of the shortfall where checked; the remainder is of unknown origin. The V and J calls and clone size were taken over from that table, and D and trimming were inferred from the DNA. The sample contains some 87,000 clones, 75% to 90% of them found a single time. The top ten hold around 5.3% of the sample. Results and caveats for the whole study, not just this receptor: According to the authors, sample limitations meant that analyses of patient blood samples could not be reproduced. No apparent relationship was observed between pseudoprogression and alterations in the top peripheral T cell clonotypes detected by TCRB sequencing. Across multiple MHC alleles, vaccine-induced immune responses were seen in more than 90% of patients. Selection of PBMC samples for TCRB deep sequencing was based on availability.

Including cysteine and phenylalanine, the CDR3 has 13 amino acids. Kept here is only the CDR3 DNA, which spans 39 bases and is read in frame from base 1. CDR1 LNHDA and CDR2 SQIVND are derived from the germline V gene (reference sequence). Relative to germline, V is missing 6 bases and J is missing 2 bases, with 4 bases of the junction outside any gene match. This sample's time point label indicates: week 47, end of study. Each vaccine dose was 300 ug of a 20-mer mutant IDH1 peptide in Montanide, given subcutaneously with topical imiquimod. Across visits V03 through V10, patients got a total of eight vaccinations, given in weeks 1, 3, 5, 7, 11, 15, 19 and 23. Newly diagnosed WHO grade 3 or 4 IDH1-mutant astrocytomas showing loss of nuclear ATRX were present in the donors. The samples were drawn from NOA16, a multicentre, single-arm, open-label phase I trial in Germany that tested a mutant IDH1 peptide vaccine in humans for the first time. Genomic DNA for TCRB sequencing was extracted from EDTA blood using the DNeasy Blood and Tissue Kit.

The chain couples TRBV19 to TRBJ2-7, and 7 junctional nucleotides match TRBD2. The source of this sequence is a middle-aged man with glioma. This specimen was PBMCs, taken from a glioma patient whose treatment included an IDH1 peptide vaccine. The CDR3 reads as follows: CASSPGGTYEQYF. The nucleotide sequence is TGTGCCAGTAGCCCGGGGGGAACCTACGAGCAGTACTTC.